One sample yielded the 27 T cell receptor beta chains listed below, sequenced in a study of chemoradiotherapy in HPV16-positive cancers. This table comes from immunoSEQ multiplex PCR, and its TCRdb copy is limited to in-frame clones, with some not included. The sample lists 5,000 to 7,000 clones; roughly 73% were seen once. Sequences were derived from tumor tissue, sampled from a patient who underwent chemoradiotherapy. All receptors come from a human donor with HPV-associated anogenital cancer.

This clone came up a few times. The chain is built from TRBV27 and TRBJ2-3; D gene ambiguous. V was clipped by 2 bases and J by 0 bases, with 9 bases between them. CDR1 is MNHEY, CDR2 SMNVEV, per germline (reference sequence). This CDR3 spans 15 amino acids. Here the CDR3 reads CASSLISDSTDTQYF. CDR3 DNA sequence: TGTGCCAGCAGTTTAATTTCGGACAGCACAGATACGCAGTATTTT.

The chain combines TRBV19 with TRBJ2-2; TRBD1 matches at 9 bases. The V gene end was trimmed by 5 bases and the J gene end by 6 bases; junction bases not matched to a gene: 4. The CDR3 contains 14 residues. The germline gives CDR1 LNHDA, CDR2 SQIVND (reference sequence). CDR3 sequence reads: CASSPRQGAGELFF. The CDR3 DNA is TGTGCCAGTAGTCCCCGACAGGGGGCCGGGGAGCTGTTTTTT. Drawing the rest from reference TRBV19 and TRBJ2-2, the complete variable domain is DGGITQSPKYLFRKEGQNVTLSCEQNLNHDAMYWYRQDPGQGLRLIYYSQIVNDFQKGDIAEGYSVSREKKESFPLTVTSAQKNPTAFYLCASSPRQGAGELFFGEGSRLTVL.

This clone was detected a few times. The chain combines TRBV5-1 with TRBJ1-4; no clear D gene. The CDR3 runs to 10 residues. Looked up from germline, CDR1 is SGHRS and CDR2 is YFSETQ. Trimming took 6 bases from V and 7 from J, leaving 4 bases between them. The CDR3 nucleotides are TGCGCCAGCACCGGTGAAAAACTGTTTTTT. Translated, it gives CASTGEKLFF.

A note on this clone: A read error may explain this, as a much larger clone is one base away. This sample also contains other DNA sequences that code for the same CDR3. The J gene is TRBJ2-2, the V gene TRBV9, with 7 bases lining up with TRBD1. The germline V gene has CDR1 SGDLS and CDR2 YYNGEE. The CDR3 sequence is 12 residues long. The V gene end was trimmed by 5 bases and the J gene end by 9 bases; junction bases not matched to a gene: 4. The DNA of the CDR3 is TGTGCCAGCAGTCTAGGGGGCCGGGAGCTGTTTTTT. This gives the protein CASSLGGRELFF.

The chain uses TRBV10-3 and TRBJ2-1; 8 nucleotides line up with TRBD1. The V gene end was trimmed by 0 bases and the J gene end by 1 base; junction bases not matched to a gene: 8. Germline assignment: CDR1 ENHRY and CDR2 SYGVKD. This CDR3 spans 18 amino acids. CDR3 nucleotide sequence: TGTGCCATCAGTGAGTCGATTGGACAGGGAAGATCCTACAATGAGCAGTTCTTC. Protein product: CAISESIGQGRSYNEQFF.

This clone was detected only once. The V and J genes are TRBV5-6 and TRBJ1-5; unclear D gene. CDR3 length: 11 residues. Germline V gene sequence: CDR1 SGHDT, CDR2 YYEEEE. V lost 7 bases to trimming and J lost 6 bases, with 8 bases between them. This chain's CDR3 is CASGRVQPQHF. The DNA of the CDR3 is TGTGCCAGCGGGCGGGTTCAGCCCCAGCATTTT. The whole variable domain, remainder taken from reference TRBV5-6 and TRBJ1-5, is DAGVTQSPTHLIKTRGQQVTLRCSPKSGHDTVSWYQQALGQGPQFIFQYYEEEERQRGNFPDRFSGHQFPNYSSELNVNALLLGDSALYLCASGRVQPQHFGDGTRLSIL.

A note on this clone: The junction departs from the called germline gene at one end, perhaps through a read error. The chain carries TRBV6-5 and TRBJ1-1, with D possibly TRBD1 on 6 matching bases. Per germline, CDR1 MNHEY and CDR2 SVGAGI. There are 15 residues in the CDR3. CDR3 in DNA: TGTGCCAGCAGTGACTCAATAGGGGGACGCACTGAAGCTTTCTTT. Translated: CASSDSIGGRTEAFF.

The J gene is TRBJ1-5, the V gene TRBV19; D is unresolved. There are 17 residues in the CDR3. The germline V gene has CDR1 LNHDA and CDR2 SQIVND (reference sequence). Trimming left V 1 base short and J 0 bases short, with 13 bases between. CDR3 protein: CASSIAHGRNSNQPQHF. Here the CDR3 DNA reads TGTGCCAGTAGTATAGCCCACGGGAGAAATAGCAATCAGCCCCAGCATTTT.

This clone has a handful of counts. The chain uses TRBV6-5 and TRBJ2-1, with 11 bases aligning to TRBD2. Trimming removed 6 bases from V and 6 bases from J; junction bases left unmatched: 7. There are 15 residues in the CDR3. Germline lookup yields CDR1 MNHEY and CDR2 SVGAGI. The CDR3, as DNA: TGTGCCAGCAGGGCGACTAGCGGGAAGGGCAATGAGCAGTTCTTC. It translates to CASRATSGKGNEQFF.

This rearrangement joins TRBV30 to TRBJ2-1; TRBD2 matches at 7 bases. This CDR3 spans 17 amino acids. The junction had 16 bases not matched to a gene; V was cut back by 5 bases and J by 3 bases. Per the germline V gene, CDR1 is GTSNPN and CDR2 is SVGIG (reference sequence). Here the CDR3 DNA reads TGTGCCTGGTTCTCACCAAAGCGGGATCATCACTACAATGAGCAGTTCTTC. Translated, it gives CAWFSPKRDHHYNEQFF.

The genes are TRBV27 and TRBJ2-1, with a weak D call TRBD1 (6 bases). The CDR3 is 17 amino acids. The V end lost 5 bases, the J end lost 4 bases, and 21 bases lay between the germline ends. The germline V gene encodes CDR1 MNHEY and CDR2 SMNVEV (reference sequence). CDR3 region: CASSPYVGAESYNEQFF. CDR3 DNA: TGTGCCAGCAGTCCCTACGTGGGGGCGGAGAGTTACAATGAGCAGTTCTTC.

This rearrangement joins TRBV7-9 to TRBJ1-3; D is perhaps TRBD1 (5 bases). CDR3 length: 14 amino acids. From germline, CDR1 is SEHNR and CDR2 FQNEAQ (reference sequence). V shed 8 bases and J shed 7 bases, with 18 bases lying between them. The CDR3 bases are TGTGCCAGCCGGGAGCAGGGATTTGGGAACACCATATATTTT. It yields the protein CASREQGFGNTIYF.

This chain links TRBV6-1 with TRBJ2-3; 7 positions match TRBD2. The CDR3 length is 16 residues. CDR1 is MNHNS and CDR2 is SASEGT in the germline V gene. V lost 1 base to trimming and J lost 5 bases; unmatched junction nucleotides: 9. CDR3 loop: CASSEVVGGPRDTQYF. CDR3 DNA: TGTGCCAGCAGTGAAGTCGTGGGAGGGCCGAGAGATACGCAGTATTTT.

This clone is classed as medium-sized. V and J are TRBV29-1 and TRBJ2-7; 7 bases fit TRBD2. Germline CDR1 is SQVTM and CDR2 is ANQGSEA. The CDR3 spans 13 residues. V lost 0 bases and J lost 9; bases outside the gene matches: 8. This chain's CDR3 is CSVEEGRVGGQYF. CDR3 bases: TGCAGCGTTGAAGAGGGGAGGGTAGGTGGGCAGTACTTC.

This clone was recorded once. This chain links TRBV6-9 with TRBJ2-7; 8 nucleotides line up with TRBD1. Trimming removed 7 bases from V and 3 bases from J; junction bases left unmatched: 5. The CDR3 totals 13 residues. CDR1 is MNHGY, CDR2 SVAAGI, per germline. Here the CDR3 reads CASNSGTGYEQYF. The CDR3, as DNA: TGTGCCAGCAATTCCGGGACAGGCTACGAGCAGTACTTC.

The chain combines TRBV11-2 with TRBJ2-3; 10 nucleotides line up with TRBD2. The CDR3 is 17 amino acids. The V gene's germline CDR1 is SGHAT and CDR2 FQNNGV. Unmatched junction bases numbered 6, after V lost 2 bases and J lost 1 base. The CDR3 spells CASSLTRLAGRTDTQYF. The DNA of the CDR3 is TGTGCCAGCAGCTTAACTCGACTAGCGGGCCGCACAGATACGCAGTATTTT.

The chain uses TRBV11-3 and TRBJ2-5; 13 bases align to TRBD2. The CDR3 covers 16 residues. Trimming removed 4 bases from V and 1 base from J; junction bases left unmatched: 3. CDR1 and CDR2 from the germline V gene are SGHNT and YENEEA. The CDR3 bases are TGTGCCAGCAGCTCAGGGACTAGCGGGGCCCAAGAGACCCAGTACTTC. The encoded protein is CASSSGTSGAQETQYF.

The genes are TRBV27 and TRBJ2-1, with D hard to call. The germline CDR1 and CDR2 sequences are MNHEY and SMNVEV (reference sequence). This CDR3 comprises 13 residues. The V gene lost 3 bases and the J gene lost 1 base, with 4 bases spanning the gap. DNA for the CDR3: TGTGCCAGCAGTTTGGTTTCCTACAATGAGCAGTTCTTC. Its translation: CASSLVSYNEQFF.

V and J are TRBV9 and TRBJ2-1; D is unresolved. CDR3 length: 15 amino acids. Germline loops: CDR1 SGDLS, CDR2 YYNGEE. Trimming took off 0 bases at V and 3 bases at J, with 10 bases between the two ends. The CDR3 reads CASSVESSDYNEQFF. CDR3 DNA sequence: TGTGCCAGCAGCGTAGAAAGTTCTGACTACAATGAGCAGTTCTTC.

The rearrangement links TRBV4-1 to TRBJ2-5, with TRBD2 matching over 7 bases. V lost 2 bases, J lost 4 bases, and 10 bases stayed unmatched. The CDR3 is 16 residues long. The germline V gene encodes CDR1 MGHRA and CDR2 YSYEKL. The CDR3 reads CASSQLPTSPGETQYF. The CDR3 region has the DNA TGCGCCAGCAGCCAACTTCCGACTAGCCCGGGAGAGACCCAGTACTTC.

In this sample, this clone turned up once. The chain couples TRBV19 to TRBJ2-1; TRBD1 matches 9 bases. After removal of 6 bases from V and 5 bases from J, the junction contained 8 bases not matched to a gene. Germline lookup yields CDR1 LNHDA and CDR2 SQIVND (reference sequence). CDR3 size: 15 residues. The CDR3 sequence: CASRRDRVIDNEQFF. CDR3 nucleotide sequence: TGTGCCAGTAGGAGGGACAGGGTTATTGACAATGAGCAGTTCTTC.

The V and J genes are TRBV6-1 and TRBJ1-2; D unresolved. The V end was cut by 8 bases, the J end by 3 bases, with 4 bases between. From germline, CDR1 is MNHNS and CDR2 SASEGT. This CDR3 contains 10 residues. The CDR3 nucleotides read TGTGCCAGCCGGTACTATGGCTACACCTTC. This sequence encodes CASRYYGYTF.

The rearrangement uses TRBV5-1 and TRBJ2-5, with a tentative D call TRBD2 (6 bases). CDR3 length: 11 amino acids. Germline V gene sequence: CDR1 SGHRS, CDR2 YFSETQ. Trimming shortened V by 5 bases and J by 4 bases, and 6 bases separated the two germline ends. The CDR3 sequence: CASRRGETQYF. In DNA, the CDR3 is TGCGCCAGCAGGCGGGGAGAGACCCAGTACTTC.

This clone was counted only a few times. The J gene is TRBJ2-5, the V gene TRBV11-3; possibly TRBD2 for D (5 bases). This CDR3 region has 13 residues. CDR1 SGHNT and CDR2 YENEEA come from the germline V gene. V gave up 6 bases and J gave up 11 bases, with 19 bases separating them. CDR3 nucleotides: TGTGCCAGCAGTCACGGACTCGAGGGAAGTCAGTACTTC. This codes for CASSHGLEGSQYF.

This clone was observed once. The rearrangement uses TRBV19 and TRBJ1-2; 10 bases match TRBD1. Germline V lookup: CDR1 LNHDA, CDR2 SQIVND (reference sequence). The CDR3 consists of 15 residues. The V gene end was trimmed by 5 bases and the J gene end by 7 bases; junction bases not matched to a gene: 10. This chain's CDR3 is CASSFLTGGASGYTF. The CDR3 nucleotides read TGTGCCAGTAGTTTTTTGACAGGGGGCGCTTCTGGCTACACCTTC.

The chain joins TRBV19 to TRBJ2-3; the D gene is possibly TRBD2 (7 bases). V was shortened by 10 bases and J by 1 base, with 27 bases between the two germline ends. Germline V CDR1 and CDR2: LNHDA, SQIVND (reference sequence). CDR3 length equals 18 residues. The CDR3: CATGGRGLGLAGTDTQYF. CDR3 DNA sequence: TGTGCCACCGGGGGCAGGGGCCTCGGGCTAGCGGGCACAGATACGCAGTATTTT.

The V call is TRBV2, the J call TRBJ2-5, with a weak D call TRBD1 (5 bases). Germline lookup yields CDR1 SNHLY and CDR2 FYNNEI. Trimming removed 6 bases from V and 7 bases from J, with 21 bases in between. This CDR3 comprises 15 residues. The CDR3 loop reads CASSPTPAAQGTQYF. In nucleotides, the CDR3 is TGTGCCAGCAGCCCTACCCCCGCGGCCCAGGGGACCCAGTACTTC.